A selection of T cell receptor beta chains follows, all from one sample in a study of T cells in localized non-small cell lung cancer. Clones were read by immunoSEQ multiplex PCR, and TCRdb kept only the in-frame ones, dropping some. The table has roughly 1,900 clones, about 31% seen once; the top ten hold around 12%. Sequencing used lung tumor tissue, obtained before any cancer treatment. Every receptor here comes from a female donor over 55 with stage I squamous cell lung carcinoma. Both conserved end residues are part of each CDR3. The D gene is left open where the match is weak. Size tells how often a clone was seen (once, few, many) or the class of an expanded clone, and some rows leave it out.

CDR3nt: TGTGCCAGCAGCGTGGGGACAGGGACCTACGAGCAGTACTTC; CDR3aa: CASSVGTGTYEQYF; v_gene: TRBV9; j_gene: TRBJ2-7; d_gene: TRBD1; abundance: few
CDR3nt: TGTGCCAGCAGTTACTCACTAGCGGGAGGTGGCTACGAGCAGTACTTC; CDR3aa: CASSYSLAGGGYEQYF; v_gene: TRBV6-8; j_gene: TRBJ2-7; d_gene: TRBD2; abundance: large
CDR3nt: TGTGCCAGCAGTGGACATGATAGCGGGAATCTGGAGACCCAGTACTTC; CDR3aa: CASSGHDSGNLETQYF; v_gene: TRBV25-1; j_gene: TRBJ2-5; d_gene: TRBD2; abundance: NA
CDR3nt: TGTGCCAGTAGTAAGGAGGCTAATGAAAAACTGTTTTTT; CDR3aa: CASSKEANEKLFF; v_gene: TRBV19; j_gene: TRBJ1-4; d_gene: NA; abundance: NA
CDR3nt: TGTGCCAGTAGTGGGGGCGGTCGCGAGCAGTACTTC; CDR3aa: CASSGGGREQYF; v_gene: TRBV19; j_gene: TRBJ2-7; d_gene: NA; abundance: NA
CDR3nt: TGTGCCAGTACAGCGACAGTCTCTGGAAACACCATATATTTT; CDR3aa: CASTATVSGNTIYF; v_gene: TRBV6-8; j_gene: TRBJ1-3; d_gene: NA; abundance: NA
CDR3nt: TGTGCCAGCAGTCAAGGCGTCAACACTGAAGCTTTCTTT; CDR3aa: CASSQGVNTEAFF; v_gene: TRBV2; j_gene: TRBJ1-1; d_gene: NA; abundance: few
CDR3nt: TGTGCCACGGCGAGGGGGAGGAATCAGCCCCAGCATTTT; CDR3aa: CATARGRNQPQHF; v_gene: TRBV27; j_gene: TRBJ1-5; d_gene: NA; abundance: NA
CDR3nt: TGTGCCTGGAATGGGTACGGCTATGGCTACACCTTC; CDR3aa: CAWNGYGYGYTF; v_gene: TRBV30; j_gene: TRBJ1-2; d_gene: NA; abundance: NA
CDR3nt: TGTACCAGCTTAGGTGGCGCAGCGTTTGAGCAGTTCTTC; CDR3aa: CTSLGGAAFEQFF; v_gene: TRBV18; j_gene: TRBJ2-1; d_gene: NA; abundance: once
CDR3nt: TGTGCCAGCAGCTTGGCGTCGGGGGCAGACGAGCAGTACTTC; CDR3aa: CASSLASGADEQYF; v_gene: TRBV11-3; j_gene: TRBJ2-7; d_gene: NA; abundance: NA
CDR3nt: TGTGCCAGCTCACCAGGGGGATTAAATCAGCCCCAGCATTTT; CDR3aa: CASSPGGLNQPQHF; v_gene: TRBV18; j_gene: TRBJ1-5; d_gene: NA; abundance: NA
CDR3nt: TGTGCCAGTAGTTCCCAGACAGGGAAGGCCCGCAATGAGCAGTTCTTC; CDR3aa: CASSSQTGKARNEQFF; v_gene: TRBV19; j_gene: TRBJ2-1; d_gene: TRBD1; abundance: NA
CDR3nt: TGTGCCAGCAGTGAGTGGCAGCTCTTTGCAACTAATGAAAAACTGTTTTTT; CDR3aa: CASSEWQLFATNEKLFF; v_gene: TRBV6-8; j_gene: TRBJ1-4; d_gene: NA; abundance: few
CDR3nt: TGTGCCAGTACTCCCGGGACTAGCGGGCAAAACATTCAGTACTTC; CDR3aa: CASTPGTSGQNIQYF; v_gene: TRBV19; j_gene: TRBJ2-4; d_gene: TRBD2; abundance: NA
CDR3nt: TGTGCCAGCAGCTCCGAACAGGGACGTGGGTATGGCTACACCTTC; CDR3aa: CASSSEQGRGYGYTF; v_gene: TRBV11-3; j_gene: TRBJ1-2; d_gene: NA; abundance: medium-sized
CDR3nt: TGTGCCATCAGTGAGTCACGGCAGTACAATGAGCAGTTCTTC; CDR3aa: CAISESRQYNEQFF; v_gene: TRBV10-3; j_gene: TRBJ2-1; d_gene: NA; abundance: NA
CDR3nt: TGTGCCAGCAGCTTAGACAGGCACAGCTCATACGAACAGTACTTC; CDR3aa: CASSLDRHSSYEQYF; v_gene: TRBV11-3; j_gene: TRBJ2-7; d_gene: NA; abundance: few
CDR3nt: TGTGCCAGCAGCGAGACTAGCGGGAGTGGCCTTAATGAGCAGTTCTTC; CDR3aa: CASSETSGSGLNEQFF; v_gene: TRBV28; j_gene: TRBJ2-1; d_gene: TRBD2; abundance: few
CDR3nt: TGTGCCAGCAGCGTAGGGGGGGGCCGAAATGAAAAACTGTTTTTT; CDR3aa: CASSVGGGRNEKLFF; v_gene: TRBV2; j_gene: TRBJ1-4; d_gene: NA; abundance: medium-sized
CDR3nt: TGTGCCAGCAGTCGACAGGGGCTGAGGGATTCACCCCTCCACTTT; CDR3aa: CASSRQGLRDSPLHF; v_gene: TRBV6-8; j_gene: TRBJ1-6; d_gene: TRBD1; abundance: medium-sized
CDR3nt: TGTGCCAGCAGTTACTCGTCTAGCGGGGGCTATACGCAGTATTTT; CDR3aa: CASSYSSSGGYTQYF; v_gene: TRBV6-8; j_gene: TRBJ2-3; d_gene: TRBD2; abundance: NA
CDR3nt: TGTGCCAGCAGTTTATTGACTAGCGGGATAATAAATGAGCAGTTCTTC; CDR3aa: CASSLLTSGIINEQFF; v_gene: TRBV28; j_gene: TRBJ2-1; d_gene: TRBD2; abundance: NA
CDR3nt: TGTGCCCAAACACACAGGTCGCTTGCCCAAGAGACCCAGTACTTC; CDR3aa: CAQTHRSLAQETQYF; v_gene: TRBV30; j_gene: TRBJ2-5; d_gene: NA; abundance: NA
CDR3nt: TGTGCCAGCAGCGGGGGAGATTTAGGGGGCACTGAAGCTTTCTTT; CDR3aa: CASSGGDLGGTEAFF; v_gene: TRBV7-6; j_gene: TRBJ1-1; d_gene: NA; abundance: few
CDR3nt: TGTGCCAGCAGACCTATAGGAGGGGCGAACACTGAAGCTTTCTTT; CDR3aa: CASRPIGGANTEAFF; v_gene: TRBV6-8; j_gene: TRBJ1-1; d_gene: NA; abundance: few
CDR3nt: TGTGCCAGCAGCTTAACAGGGCGGACGGAGACCCAGTACTTC; CDR3aa: CASSLTGRTETQYF; v_gene: TRBV11-3; j_gene: TRBJ2-5; d_gene: NA; abundance: few
CDR3nt: TGTGCCAGTTCGACTAGCGGGAAACAACTCAAGGATACGCAGTATTTT; CDR3aa: CASSTSGKQLKDTQYF; v_gene: TRBV18; j_gene: TRBJ2-3; d_gene: TRBD2; abundance: NA
CDR3nt: TGTGCCAGCAGCTTGCAGACGGGGGGGACAGATACGCAGTATTTT; CDR3aa: CASSLQTGGTDTQYF; v_gene: TRBV11-3; j_gene: TRBJ2-3; d_gene: TRBD2; abundance: medium-sized
CDR3nt: TGTGCCAGCAGTTACTCCTTTGAGGTAGGGACCCGCTATGAGCAGTACTTC; CDR3aa: CASSYSFEVGTRYEQYF; v_gene: TRBV6-8; j_gene: TRBJ2-7; d_gene: NA; abundance: few
CDR3nt: TGCGCCAGCAGCCGAGGGACAGGGGAATTTGGAGAGACCCAGTACTTC; CDR3aa: CASSRGTGEFGETQYF; v_gene: TRBV1; j_gene: TRBJ2-5; d_gene: NA; abundance: few
CDR3nt: TGTGCCAGTAGTATCGAGGGGGATGAGCAGTTCTTC; CDR3aa: CASSIEGDEQFF; v_gene: TRBV19; j_gene: TRBJ2-1; d_gene: NA; abundance: few
CDR3nt: TGTGCCAGTAGTATCTGGGCTGCGGGTGAAAAACTATTTTTT; CDR3aa: CASSIWAAGEKLFF; v_gene: TRBV19; j_gene: TRBJ1-4; d_gene: NA; abundance: once
CDR3nt: TGTGCCAACTCCGCTGGAGTCAATCAGCCCCAGCATTTT; CDR3aa: CANSAGVNQPQHF; v_gene: TRBV28; j_gene: TRBJ1-5; d_gene: NA; abundance: large
CDR3nt: TGTGCCAGCAGTCGAGGTGGGATCGGGAACACTGAAGCTTTCTTT; CDR3aa: CASSRGGIGNTEAFF; v_gene: TRBV9; j_gene: TRBJ1-1; d_gene: NA; abundance: NA
CDR3nt: TGTGCCAGCCAGGGTTCTGGGGCCAACGTCCTGACTTTC; CDR3aa: CASQGSGANVLTF; v_gene: TRBV9; j_gene: TRBJ2-6; d_gene: NA; abundance: NA
CDR3nt: TGTGCCAGCAATCCGACAGGGGGAAACGTGGATGAGCAGTTCTTC; CDR3aa: CASNPTGGNVDEQFF; v_gene: TRBV6-8; j_gene: TRBJ2-1; d_gene: TRBD1; abundance: NA
CDR3nt: TGTGCCAGCAGTGTACTAGTCGGTGGACAGGATGAAAAACTGTTTTTT; CDR3aa: CASSVLVGGQDEKLFF; v_gene: TRBV6-8; j_gene: TRBJ1-4; d_gene: TRBD1; abundance: medium-sized
CDR3nt: TGTGCCAGCACCAGGTTTTTGGATTCCGACTCACCCCTCCACTTT; CDR3aa: CASTRFLDSDSPLHF; v_gene: TRBV6-8; j_gene: TRBJ1-6; d_gene: NA; abundance: medium-sized
CDR3nt: TGTGCCAGTAGTATCCTAGACGCGAGAACCCAAGATACGCAGTATTTT; CDR3aa: CASSILDARTQDTQYF; v_gene: TRBV19; j_gene: TRBJ2-3; d_gene: NA; abundance: NA
CDR3nt: TGTGCCAGCAGTTTGGGAAGCCGAATGGAAAAACTGTTTTTT; CDR3aa: CASSLGSRMEKLFF; v_gene: TRBV28; j_gene: TRBJ1-4; d_gene: NA; abundance: few
CDR3nt: TGTGCCAGCAGTTACTCATATGGCTACACCTTC; CDR3aa: CASSYSYGYTF; v_gene: TRBV6-7; j_gene: TRBJ1-2; d_gene: NA; abundance: once
CDR3nt: TGCAGCGTTGCCACGGGGTTAGGCGAGCAGTACTTC; CDR3aa: CSVATGLGEQYF; v_gene: TRBV29-1; j_gene: TRBJ2-7; d_gene: NA; abundance: few
CDR3nt: TGTGCTAGTGGTTTGGCCCCGGGACTAGCGGGGCGGGGAGATACGCAGTATTTT; CDR3aa: CASGLAPGLAGRGDTQYF; v_gene: TRBV12-5; j_gene: TRBJ2-3; d_gene: TRBD2; abundance: NA
CDR3nt: TGTGCCAGCAGCGCCCAAGTCACAGATACGCAGTATTTT; CDR3aa: CASSAQVTDTQYF; v_gene: TRBV9; j_gene: TRBJ2-3; d_gene: NA; abundance: NA
CDR3nt: TGTGCCAGTAGTATGGGTCTGGACAGGGGCGCTGAAGCTTTCTTT; CDR3aa: CASSMGLDRGAEAFF; v_gene: TRBV19; j_gene: TRBJ1-1; d_gene: TRBD1; abundance: NA
CDR3nt: TGTGCCAGCTCTGGGCCAGGGGGGTATGGCTACACCTTC; CDR3aa: CASSGPGGYGYTF; v_gene: TRBV28; j_gene: TRBJ1-2; d_gene: TRBD1; abundance: NA
CDR3nt: TGTGCCAGTAGTATAGAGGACAGGGGGACCTACGAGCAGTACTTC; CDR3aa: CASSIEDRGTYEQYF; v_gene: TRBV19; j_gene: TRBJ2-7; d_gene: TRBD1; abundance: few
CDR3nt: TGTGCCAGCAGCGCCTCCGTGAGAGAGGGAGCAGGGGGCTATGGCTACACCTTC; CDR3aa: CASSASVREGAGGYGYTF; v_gene: TRBV9; j_gene: TRBJ1-2; d_gene: TRBD1; abundance: few
CDR3nt: TGCGCCACCTCCTCGGAACTAGCGGGTAGTAATGAGCAGTTCTTC; CDR3aa: CATSSELAGSNEQFF; v_gene: TRBV5-1; j_gene: TRBJ2-1; d_gene: TRBD2; abundance: NA
CDR3nt: TGTGCCAGTAGCGCAGGGACAGGGACTCCCTACGAGCAGTACTTC; CDR3aa: CASSAGTGTPYEQYF; v_gene: TRBV19; j_gene: TRBJ2-7; d_gene: TRBD1; abundance: NA
CDR3nt: TGTGCCAGTAGTATATTCCTAGAGGACGAGCAGTACTTC; CDR3aa: CASSIFLEDEQYF; v_gene: TRBV19; j_gene: TRBJ2-7; d_gene: NA; abundance: NA
CDR3nt: TGCGCCAGCAGCCGGGGAACGGGGGAATCCTACAATGAGCAGTTCTTC; CDR3aa: CASSRGTGESYNEQFF; v_gene: TRBV4-1; j_gene: TRBJ2-1; d_gene: NA; abundance: few
CDR3nt: TGTGCCACCGAGGACAGGGAGCGTGGCTACACCTTC; CDR3aa: CATEDRERGYTF; v_gene: TRBV19; j_gene: TRBJ1-2; d_gene: TRBD1; abundance: NA
CDR3nt: TGTGCCAGCAGTTTACAGAACCGAAATGAAAAACTGTTTTTT; CDR3aa: CASSLQNRNEKLFF; v_gene: TRBV28; j_gene: TRBJ1-4; d_gene: NA; abundance: few
CDR3nt: TGCGCCAGCAGTGTGAAATTGAACACTGAAGCTTTCTTT; CDR3aa: CASSVKLNTEAFF; v_gene: TRBV10-2; j_gene: TRBJ1-1; d_gene: NA; abundance: NA